Following are 26 T cell receptor beta chains from one sample sequenced in a study of CXCR3-negative and CXCR3-positive naive CD8 T cells. TRB cDNA was prepared as libraries by UMI-labeled 5' RACE. Using the 5' RACE reads, TCRdb records one entry per CDR3 protein without DNA. Recorded for this sample: around 48,000 distinct CDR3 sequences. Sequenced sample: memory CD8+ T cells from blood. The origin of the receptors is a human donor in good health. Some clones in this sample may be carry-over from other donors' samples.

The V call is TRBV29-1, the J call TRBJ2-2. Germline CDR1 is SQVTM and CDR2 is ANQGSEA. This CDR3 spans 12 amino acids. The CDR3 is CSVVLDTGELFF.

The chain has TRBV28 and TRBJ2-5; TCRdb proposes TRBD2, but this gene call is untestable without DNA. CDR3 length equals 14 residues. Germline lookup yields CDR1 MDHEN and CDR2 SYDVKM. Here the CDR3 reads CASSGGPGGETQYF.

The genes are TRBV28 and TRBJ1-6; TCRdb designates TRBD1, a call that cannot be tested without DNA. Per the germline V gene, CDR1 is MDHEN and CDR2 is SYDVKM. This CDR3 has 15 amino acids. This CDR3 is CASSLDRGGNSPLHF.

The rearrangement uses TRBV10-3 and TRBJ1-1; the D call of TRBD1 rests on TCRdb alone, since no DNA is present to check it. This CDR3 contains 16 residues. Germline V CDR1 and CDR2: ENHRY, SYGVKD. Here the CDR3 reads CAISDPGAISNTEAFF.

The chain is built from TRBV2 and TRBJ2-2; as DNA is missing, the TRBD2 call by TCRdb cannot be tested. This CDR3 is built from 15 residues. Per germline, CDR1 SNHLY and CDR2 FYNNEI. The CDR3 sequence: CASSEWTSGGGELFF.

This chain's CDR3 is CASSVGPSGSRDEQFF. The gene calls are TRBV9 and TRBJ2-1; TCRdb gives TRBD2 as the D gene, but with no DNA this cannot be confirmed. The CDR3 has 16 residues. The germline CDR1 and CDR2 sequences are SGDLS and YYNGEE.

This chain uses TRBV12-3 or TRBV12-4 with TRBJ2-2; TCRdb's assignment of TRBD2 cannot be checked, as there is no DNA. The CDR3 loop spans 13 amino acids. CDR3 protein: CASTGLAPGELFF.

The CDR3 sequence is CASSPEGYTDTQYF. The chain uses TRBV28 and TRBJ2-3; TCRdb indicates TRBD2, and absent DNA this call remains unverified. CDR1 is MDHEN and CDR2 is SYDVKM in the germline V gene. The CDR3 runs 14 residues.

This chain connects TRBV27 to TRBJ2-7; without DNA, the TCRdb call of TRBD2 cannot be checked. The CDR3 sequence is 15 residues long. Germline V CDR1 and CDR2: MNHEY, SMNVEV (reference sequence). The CDR3 here is CASGPARGGTYEQYF.

The chain employs TRBV5-1 and TRBJ1-1. CDR3 size: 14 residues. Germline lookup yields CDR1 SGHRS and CDR2 YFSETQ. The chain's CDR3 is CASSLEAANTEAFF.

V and J are TRBV28 and TRBJ2-3. This CDR3 has 13 amino acids. Germline V CDR1 and CDR2: MDHEN, SYDVKM. This CDR3 reads CASSSYRTDTQYF. The entire variable domain, with the rest obtained from reference TRBV28 and TRBJ2-3, is as follows: DVKVTQSSRYLVKRTGEKVFLECVQDMDHENMFWYRQDPGLGLRLIYFSYDVKMKEKGDIPEGYSVSREKKERFSLILESASTNQTSMYLCASSSYRTDTQYFGPGTRLTVL.

CDR3 region: CASSLRGGTETQYF. V is TRBV7-3 and J is TRBJ2-5; TCRdb returns TRBD1, unconfirmable since there is no DNA. Germline-derived CDR1 and CDR2 are SGHTA and FQGTGA. CDR3 length: 14 residues.

The chain joins TRBV29-1 to TRBJ2-7; checking the TCRdb D call of TRBD1 is not possible without DNA. Germline V gives CDR1 SQVTM, CDR2 ANQGSEA. The CDR3 sequence is 13 residues long. The CDR3 protein is CSATRADSYEQYF.

V gene TRBV29-1 combines with J gene TRBJ2-1; the D call of TRBD1 rests on TCRdb alone, since no DNA is present to check it. The CDR3 has 11 residues. Germline V CDR1 and CDR2: SQVTM, ANQGSEA. The CDR3 here is CSSRGDNEQFF.

This chain connects TRBV5-4 to TRBJ2-7; with no DNA, the TCRdb D assignment of TRBD1 cannot be verified. CDR3 length: 14 residues. Germline CDR1 and CDR2: SGHNT and YYREEE (reference sequence). The CDR3 spells CASSPGTGSYEQYF. Combining the CDR3 with reference TRBV5-4 and TRBJ2-7 gives the whole variable domain ETGVTQSPTHLIKTRGQQVTLRCSSQSGHNTVSWYQQALGQGPQFIFQYYREEENGRGNFPPRFSGLQFPNYSSELNVNALELDDSALYLCASSPGTGSYEQYFGPGTRLTVT.

V usage is TRBV7-9 and J usage is TRBJ2-2; TCRdb outputs TRBD1, but without DNA this stays unchecked. This CDR3 spans 13 amino acids. Germline CDR1 is SEHNR and CDR2 is FQNEAQ (reference sequence). This chain's CDR3 is CASSPPGAGELFF.

The chain combines TRBV4-3 with TRBJ2-7; there is no DNA to check the TCRdb D call of TRBD1. The CDR3 loop spans 15 amino acids. CDR1 LGHNA and CDR2 YSLEER come from the germline V gene. The CDR3 sequence is CASSPGTGARYEQYF.

This chain uses TRBV25-1 with TRBJ2-7; the D call from TCRdb, TRBD1, cannot be confirmed without DNA. Germline V CDR1 and CDR2: MGHDK, SYGVNS. There are 15 residues in the CDR3. The CDR3 protein is CASSDLGTATYEQYF.

V and J are TRBV29-1 and TRBJ1-3. CDR1 SQVTM and CDR2 ANQGSEA come from the germline V gene. CDR3 length: 15 residues. This CDR3 reads CSVVPDEISGNTIYF.

The chain has TRBV6-6 and TRBJ2-2; TCRdb reports TRBD1, a call that lacks DNA to check it against. The germline gives CDR1 MNHNY, CDR2 SVGAGI (reference sequence). The CDR3 contains 16 residues. This CDR3 reads CASRGQQGTNTGELFF.

V usage is TRBV6-2 or TRBV6-3 and J usage is TRBJ2-1. Germline CDR1 is MNHEY and CDR2 is SVGEGT. This CDR3 contains 15 residues. The CDR3 loop is CASSYLRGSYNEQFF.

V and J are TRBV6-2 or TRBV6-3 and TRBJ1-1; TCRdb names TRBD1, which stays unverified in the absence of DNA. CDR3 length: 16 residues. Germline assignment: CDR1 MNHEY and CDR2 SVGEGT. This CDR3 is CASRNRGAGGIAEAFF.

The chain joins TRBV29-1 to TRBJ2-1. Germline CDR1 SQVTM, CDR2 ANQGSEA. The CDR3 loop spans 14 amino acids. The CDR3 reads CSVEGGSSYNEQFF.

V is TRBV7-6 and J is TRBJ2-7. The CDR3 extends over 14 amino acids. Per the germline V gene, CDR1 is SGHVS and CDR2 is FNYEAQ. The CDR3 is CASSLPGISGEQYF.

The rearrangement joins TRBV29-1 to TRBJ2-3. CDR3 length equals 14 residues. CDR1 is SQVTM and CDR2 is ANQGSEA in the germline V gene. The CDR3 here is CSVEDGLTGPTQYF.

V is TRBV11-2 and J is TRBJ2-1; TCRdb gives TRBD1 as the D gene, but with no DNA this cannot be confirmed. Germline V gene data show CDR1 as SGHAT and CDR2 as FQNNGV. This CDR3 has 16 residues. The CDR3 loop is CASSLGPAGASHEQFF.